A single sample gave rise to the 28 T cell receptor beta chains below, sequenced in a study of a mutant IDH1 vaccine in newly diagnosed glioma. Time point in this sample: baseline, week 1 (first vaccination visit). Documented treatment: pre-vaccination baseline after standard-of-care therapy. Using immunoSEQ multiplex PCR, the repertoire was profiled, and TCRdb retains in-frame clones only, with some absent. The data show 30,000 to 40,000 clones, 75% to 85% seen once. This specimen consisted of PBMCs, obtained from a glioma patient treated with radiotherapy, temozolomide or both. All receptors come from a man aged 40-50 years with glioma. Some clones in this sample may be carry-over from other donors' samples.

J is TRBJ2-7 and V is TRBV10-3, with D perhaps TRBD1 (5 bases). V lost 10 bases, J lost 0 bases, and 22 bases lay in between. This CDR3 has 16 amino acids. The germline CDR1 and CDR2 sequences are ENHRY and SYGVKD. The DNA of the CDR3 is TGTGCCACCGGAATTGAAGACAGATCCCTCTCCTACGAGCAGTACTTC. It translates to CATGIEDRSLSYEQYF.

The chain links TRBV9 to TRBJ2-7, with a possible D match to TRBD1 (5 bases). The CDR3 contains 15 residues. Germline CDR1 reads SGDLS; CDR2 reads YYNGEE. The V end lost 0 bases, the J end lost 3 bases, and 13 bases lay between the germline ends. In nucleotides, the CDR3 is TGTGCCAGCAGCGTAGCGGTGGGGCTACTCTACGAGCAGTACTTC. This encodes CASSVAVGLLYEQYF.

CDR3 nucleotides: TGCGCCAGCAGTGAGGCTAGCGGGGGGATGACCTACAATGAGCAGTTCTTC. This gives the protein CASSEASGGMTYNEQFF. The rearrangement links TRBV10-2 to TRBJ2-1, with 11 bases matching TRBD2. Unmatched junction bases numbered 5, after V lost 2 bases and J lost 2 bases. There are 17 residues in the CDR3. CDR1 WSHSY and CDR2 SAAADI come from the germline V gene.

V and J are TRBV18 and TRBJ1-5, with D unclear. The V and J ends lost 3 bases and 1 base respectively, with 10 bases between them. The CDR3 covers 15 residues. Germline assignment: CDR1 KGHSH and CDR2 LQKENI. The CDR3: CASSPTLGSNQPQHF. Written as DNA, the CDR3 is TGTGCCAGCTCACCGACACTAGGGAGCAATCAGCCCCAGCATTTT. Based on the CDR3 plus reference TRBV18 and TRBJ1-5, the full variable domain is NAGVMQNPRHLVRRRGQEARLRCSPMKGHSHVYWYRQLPEEGLKFMVYLQKENIIDESGMPKERFSAEFPKEGPSILRIQQVVRGDSAAYFCASSPTLGSNQPQHFGDGTRLSIL.

This clone was counted a single time. The genes are TRBV4-1 and TRBJ2-1; D gene uncertain. V lost 4 bases, J lost 0 bases, and 13 bases lay in between. Looked up from germline, CDR1 is MGHRA and CDR2 is YSYEKL. CDR3 length: 16 residues. The CDR3: CASSPGRRSSYNEQFF. In DNA, the CDR3 is TGCGCCAGCAGCCCCGGACGGCGGAGCTCCTACAATGAGCAGTTCTTC.

CDR3 coding DNA: TGTGCCAGCAGCCAGACAGGGAACACTGAAGCTTTCTTT. Its translation is CASSQTGNTEAFF. The chain joins TRBV5-6 to TRBJ1-1; a possible D gene is TRBD1 (6 bases). This CDR3 spans 13 amino acids. Germline values: CDR1 SGHDT, CDR2 YYEEEE. Trimming took 4 bases from V and 1 from J, leaving 8 bases between them.

The rearrangement joins TRBV4-3 to TRBJ2-5, with D perhaps matching TRBD1 or TRBD2 (5 bases each). Germline CDR1 reads LGHNA; CDR2 reads YSLEER. Trimming pared 4 bases from V and 0 bases from J, leaving 9 bases between. The CDR3 consists of 14 residues. The CDR3 DNA follows: TGCGCCAGCAGCCCGGGACGCAACCAAGAGACCCAGTACTTC. Translated, it gives CASSPGRNQETQYF.

In this sample, this clone turned up a few times. This chain uses TRBV5-4 with TRBJ1-2, with no clear D. Germline values: CDR1 SGHNT, CDR2 YYREEE (reference sequence). The CDR3 spans 15 residues. V was shortened by 6 bases and J by 3 bases, with 18 bases between the two germline ends. The CDR3 loop reads CASTEDLRRHYGYTF. The CDR3 DNA reads as TGTGCCAGCACCGAGGACCTTCGAAGGCACTATGGCTACACCTTC.

This chain links TRBV12-5 with TRBJ2-5, with D hard to call. Germline CDR1 is LGHNT and CDR2 is FRNRAP. This CDR3 comprises 11 residues. Trimming took off 6 bases at V and 5 bases at J, with 7 bases between the two ends. CDR3 coding DNA: TGTGCTAGTGGATGGGGTGAGACCCAGTACTTC. Its translation is CASGWGETQYF.

This chain joins TRBV19 and TRBJ2-7; no clear D. Trimming pared 0 bases from V and 3 bases from J, leaving 12 bases between. The CDR3 spans 15 residues. Germline V gene data show CDR1 as LNHDA and CDR2 as SQIVND (reference sequence). As DNA, the CDR3 is TGTGCCAGTAGTATAGAGGCGGTGGTGGGCTACGAGCAGTACTTC. It specifies CASSIEAVVGYEQYF.

The V gene is TRBV10-3, the J gene TRBJ2-3; 7 nucleotides agree with TRBD1. The germline CDR1 and CDR2 sequences are ENHRY and SYGVKD. This CDR3 comprises 17 residues. V trimming: 5 bases; J trimming: 2 bases; junction bases outside the gene matches: 13. The CDR3: CAISSSRGGRNTDTQYF. The CDR3, as DNA: TGTGCCATCAGTTCATCGAGAGGGGGCCGCAACACAGATACGCAGTATTTT.

The chain uses TRBV7-9 and TRBJ2-2; possible D gene TRBD1, 6 bases. CDR3 length equals 19 residues. The V end was cut by 4 bases, the J end by 2 bases, with 23 bases between. Germline V gene sequence: CDR1 SEHNR, CDR2 FQNEAQ (reference sequence). The CDR3, as DNA: TGTGCCAGCAGCTCCCCTTATGGGAGATGGGGGCCTAACACCGGGGAGCTGTTTTTT. This translates into CASSSPYGRWGPNTGELFF.

The chain couples TRBV11-2 to TRBJ2-6, with 8 bases aligning to TRBD1. CDR1 is SGHAT and CDR2 is FQNNGV in the germline V gene. After removal of 0 bases from V and 2 bases from J, the junction contained 12 bases not matched to a gene. This CDR3 has 20 residues. CDR3 amino acids: CASSLDGTRTGKPGANVLTF. CDR3 bases: TGTGCCAGCAGCTTAGATGGTACTCGGACAGGGAAACCTGGGGCCAACGTCCTGACTTTC.

This rearrangement joins TRBV29-1 to TRBJ2-2, with D tentatively TRBD1 (6 bases). With 7 bases removed from V and 2 bases from J, the gap between germline ends came to 14 bases. Germline assignment: CDR1 SQVTM and CDR2 ANQGSEA. This CDR3 comprises 14 residues. The CDR3 nucleotides read TGCAGCGCGAGCCAGGGGCCTAACACCGGGGAGCTGTTTTTT. Translating gives CSASQGPNTGELFF.

The chain joins TRBV7-9 to TRBJ1-1, with TRBD1 identical over 7 bases. Germline V gene data show CDR1 as SEHNR and CDR2 as FQNEAQ (reference sequence). V lost 10 bases and J lost 1; bases outside the gene matches: 15. CDR3 length: 16 amino acids. The CDR3 protein is CAILEGQGVPNTEAFF. The CDR3 region has the DNA TGTGCCATCCTCGAGGGCCAGGGGGTTCCGAACACTGAAGCTTTCTTT.

The genes are TRBV12-2 and TRBJ2-1; TRBD2 is the table's D call, not checked against the DNA. TRBV12-2 is recorded as a pseudogene. The CDR3 sequence is 14 residues long. CDR3 coding DNA: TGTGCAAGTCGCTTAGTGCGGCACCACAATGAGCAGTTCTTC. Translated: CASRLVRHHNEQFF.

V gene TRBV28 combines with J gene TRBJ2-7, with D unclear. Per germline, CDR1 MDHEN and CDR2 SYDVKM. V gave up 5 bases and J gave up 4 bases, with 9 bases separating them. The CDR3 contains 12 residues. CDR3 nucleotides: TGTGCCAGCAGTGGGCTTAGATACGAGCAGTACTTC. Translation: CASSGLRYEQYF.

The chain is built from TRBV6-1 and TRBJ1-1, with 7 bases aligning to TRBD1. Germline CDR1 MNHNS, CDR2 SASEGT. The CDR3 covers 12 residues. The ends lost 10 bases at V and 10 bases at J; junction bases unmatched: 12. CDR3 DNA: TGTGCCACCCGCAGACAGGGCGGTCGAGCTTTCTTT. This gives the protein CATRRQGGRAFF.

The genes are TRBV29-1 and TRBJ1-1; 9 bases are shared with TRBD1. Germline V lookup: CDR1 SQVTM, CDR2 ANQGSEA. The CDR3 is 13 residues long. V dropped 7 bases and J dropped 4; count of bases not matched to a gene: 7. CDR3 DNA: TGCAGCGCTGTACAGGGGGCGAGCACTGAAGCTTTCTTT. This codes for CSAVQGASTEAFF.

The chain uses TRBV12-5 and TRBJ2-5; tentative D call: TRBD2 (6 bases). The germline V gene encodes CDR1 LGHNT and CDR2 FRNRAP. The CDR3 covers 15 residues. Trimming shortened V by 3 bases and J by 4 bases, and 15 bases separated the two germline ends. The CDR3 coding sequence is TGTGCTAGTGGTTTCGCGGGGTCCGTGGGAGAGACCCAGTACTTC. Its protein is CASGFAGSVGETQYF.

This chain joins TRBV30 and TRBJ1-6; D unclear. The germline V gene encodes CDR1 GTSNPN and CDR2 SVGIG (reference sequence). The CDR3 covers 15 residues. V was shortened by 3 bases and J by 4 bases, with 13 bases between the two germline ends. As DNA, the CDR3 is TGTGCCTGGAGGGAGTACGCGGCTTATAATTCACCCCTCCACTTT. Protein sequence: CAWREYAAYNSPLHF. Drawing the rest from reference TRBV30 and TRBJ1-6, the complete variable domain is SQTIHQWPATLVQPVGSPLSLECTVEGTSNPNLYWYRQAAGRGLQLLFYSVGIGQISSEVPQNLSASRPQDRQFILSSKKLLLSDSGFYLCAWREYAAYNSPLHFGNGTRLTVT.

This clone was seen only a few times. This sequence joins TRBV9 and TRBJ2-3; 10 nucleotides line up with TRBD2. Trimming removed 4 bases from V and 5 bases from J; junction bases left unmatched: 4. CDR1 SGDLS and CDR2 YYNGEE come from the germline V gene. There are 14 residues in the CDR3. The DNA of the CDR3 is TGTGCCAGCAGCCTTAGACTAGCGGGAGATACGCAGTATTTT. It yields the protein CASSLRLAGDTQYF.

This CDR3 is CASSYDLGMGEQYF. CDR3 DNA: TGTGCCAGCAGCTATGACCTTGGGATGGGCGAGCAGTACTTC. The chain recombines TRBV5-4 with TRBJ2-7, with D hard to call. Trimming shortened V by 3 bases and J by 6 bases, and 16 bases separated the two germline ends. Germline lookup yields CDR1 SGHNT and CDR2 YYREEE (reference sequence). CDR3 length equals 14 residues.

Worth noting for this clone: The germline gene is not matched at one end of the junction; a read error may be the cause. This chain connects TRBV30 to TRBJ1-2, with D hard to call. Per the germline V gene, CDR1 is GTSNPN and CDR2 is SVGIG (reference sequence). The CDR3 runs to 12 residues. The CDR3 loop reads CAWSRGNDGYTF. The CDR3, as DNA: TGTGCCTGGAGTCGGGGTAACGATGGCTACACCTTC.

The chain joins TRBV7-2 to TRBJ1-2, with no clear D. This CDR3 contains 13 residues. Germline CDR1 is SGHTA and CDR2 is FQGNSA. Trimming removed 2 bases from V and 4 bases from J, with 8 bases in between. Written as DNA, the CDR3 is TGTGCCAGCAGCTTAACGGGGTCCTATGGCTACACCTTC. This translates into CASSLTGSYGYTF.

V and J are TRBV12-5 and TRBJ2-5, with 13 bases lining up with TRBD2. Per germline, CDR1 LGHNT and CDR2 FRNRAP. V dropped 2 bases and J dropped 14; count of bases not matched to a gene: 14. CDR3 length: 16 residues. DNA for the CDR3: TGTGCTAGTGGTTTGTATAGGACTAGCGGGGGCGGGACCCTTTACTTC. Residues: CASGLYRTSGGGTLYF.

The genes are TRBV5-1 and TRBJ2-5; 8 bases match TRBD1. Germline values: CDR1 SGHRS, CDR2 YFSETQ. The CDR3 loop spans 16 amino acids. The ends lost 0 bases at V and 4 bases at J; junction bases unmatched: 8. DNA for the CDR3: TGCGCCAGCAGCTTGGCCGGTGCAGGGGGCCTAGAGACCCAGTACTTC. Translation: CASSLAGAGGLETQYF.

This rearrangement joins TRBV28 to TRBJ1-2, with a weak D call TRBD1 (5 bases). The length of the CDR3 is 13 residues. Trimming left V 3 bases short and J 8 bases short, with 13 bases between. Per germline, CDR1 MDHEN and CDR2 SYDVKM. DNA for the CDR3: TGTGCCAGCAGTTTTTCGGGGGTGGGCGGCTACACCTTC. It translates to CASSFSGVGGYTF.